Included here is one T cell receptor beta chain sequence, with context. Its antigen is unidentified. This entry comes from a study of cytomegalovirus exposure and HLA in healthy donors. Whole-study context: The roughly 130 validation repertoires used the same platform as the 666 first-cohort repertoires, a later analysis reported. Points from the study as a whole: Most TCR sequences were seen very rarely across donors, but some public TCRs occurred in many.

The table came from immunoSEQ multiplex PCR; TCRdb's copy has only in-frame clones and leaves some out. The sample carries some 130,000 clones, approximately 80% recorded once. The CDR3 totals 18 residues. CDR1 is GTSNPN and CDR2 is SVGIG in the germline V gene (reference sequence). The V and J ends lost 0 bases and 0 bases, in that order; junction bases with no gene match: 12. This sequence originates from a man aged 25-45 years in good health and CMV-seropositive. This chain uses TRBV30 with TRBJ2-3; 7 bases agree with TRBD2. Sequencing was carried out using PBMCs. The CDR3 nucleotides are TGTGCCTGGAGTGTAGTGACTAGCAAACCGTCTAGCACAGATACGCAGTATTTT. It specifies CAWSVVTSKPSSTDTQYF.